This T cell receptor beta chain was found in a study of T cell responses to AZD1222 COVID-19 vaccine. The CDR3 runs 15 residues. Germline V CDR1 and CDR2: PRHDT, FYEKMQ (reference sequence). Trimming took off 7 bases at V and 4 bases at J, with 19 bases between the two ends. As concerns this clone: Its specificity is unknown.

Sequenced by immunoSEQ multiplex PCR; TCRdb stores in-frame clones only, minus some. This sample has fewer than 120,000 clones, with around 93% found just once. General study findings and limits: White British donors predominated, females outnumbered males, and clonal diversity was possibly underestimated. No repertoire was sampled before or during the peak T cell response, only after it.

The source material was peripheral blood, sampled 28 days after the second AZD1222 dose. This receptor was taken from an adult who received the AZD1222 COVID-19 vaccine. V usage is TRBV13 and J usage is TRBJ1-2, with D possibly matching TRBD1 (6 bases). This CDR3 reads CASTPGTSYFYGYTF. In DNA, the CDR3 is TGTGCCAGCACCCCCGGGACATCTTATTTCTATGGCTACACCTTC.